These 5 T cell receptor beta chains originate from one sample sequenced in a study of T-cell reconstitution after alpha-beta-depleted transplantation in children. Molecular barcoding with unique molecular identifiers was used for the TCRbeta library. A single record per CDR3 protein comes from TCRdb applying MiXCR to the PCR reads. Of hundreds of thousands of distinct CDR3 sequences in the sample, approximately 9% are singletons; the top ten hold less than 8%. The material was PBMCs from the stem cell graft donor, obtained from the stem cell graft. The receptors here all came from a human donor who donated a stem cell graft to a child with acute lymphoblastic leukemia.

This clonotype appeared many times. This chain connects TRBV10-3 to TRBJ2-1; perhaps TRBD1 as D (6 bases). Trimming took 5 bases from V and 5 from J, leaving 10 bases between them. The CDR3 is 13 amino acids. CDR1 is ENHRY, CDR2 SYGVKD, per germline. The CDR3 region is CAISSPGDNEQFF. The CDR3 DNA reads TGTGCCATCAGTAGTCCAGGGGACAATGAGCAGTTCTTC.

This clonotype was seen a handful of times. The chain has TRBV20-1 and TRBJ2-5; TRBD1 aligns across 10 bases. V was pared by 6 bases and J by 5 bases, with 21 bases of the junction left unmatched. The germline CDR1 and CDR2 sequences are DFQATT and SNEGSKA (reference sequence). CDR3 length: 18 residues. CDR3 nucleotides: TGCAGTGCCGAACGCTTAAAGCGGGACAGGGGTTGGGTGGAGACCCAGTACTTC. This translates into CSAERLKRDRGWVETQYF.

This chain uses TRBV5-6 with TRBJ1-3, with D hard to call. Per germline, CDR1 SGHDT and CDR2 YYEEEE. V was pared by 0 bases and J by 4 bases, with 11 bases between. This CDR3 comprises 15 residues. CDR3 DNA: TGTGCCAGCAGCTTGGGGCGGATGATGGGAAACACCATATATTTT. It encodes CASSLGRMMGNTIYF.

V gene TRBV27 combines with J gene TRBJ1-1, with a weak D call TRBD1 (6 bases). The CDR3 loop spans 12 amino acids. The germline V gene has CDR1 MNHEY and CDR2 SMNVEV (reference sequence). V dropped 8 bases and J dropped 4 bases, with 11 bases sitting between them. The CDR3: CASGGGGTEAFF. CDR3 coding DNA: TGTGCCAGCGGGGGGGGCGGCACTGAAGCTTTCTTT.

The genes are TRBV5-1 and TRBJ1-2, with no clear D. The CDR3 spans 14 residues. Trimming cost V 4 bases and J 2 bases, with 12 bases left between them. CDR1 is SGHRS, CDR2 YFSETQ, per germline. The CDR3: CASSVVSGNYGYTF. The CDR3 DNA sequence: TGCGCCAGCAGCGTCGTTTCGGGGAACTATGGCTACACCTTC.